This T cell receptor (beta chain) was captured in a study of blood T cell repertoires in COVID-19. The wider study: Samples taken during acute and convalescent COVID-19 were collected in the United States, Italy and Spain. T cells, B-cell-depleted T cells, or PBMCs provided the cDNA or gDNA that served as material.

Authors' data handling: Nucleated cell number was recorded as an estimate derived from reference gene primer amplification. Here immunoSEQ multiplex PCR was the method, and the copy in TCRdb shows in-frame clones only, minus some. The V and J calls and the clone size are those of that table, but D and trimming were determined from the DNA. The data hold some 130,000 clones, with 60% to 80% observed a single time. The sample comprised peripheral blood. This TCR derives from a man between 60 and 75 years old who had recovered from COVID-19.

Written as DNA, the CDR3 is TGTGCCAGCAGTGCCCAGCGGACAGGGAGTAATGAAAAACTGTTTTTT. Protein product: CASSAQRTGSNEKLFF. The rearrangement joins TRBV2 to TRBJ1-4, with TRBD1 identical over 8 bases. Looked up from germline, CDR1 is SNHLY and CDR2 is FYNNEI. Germline trimming cut 4 bases from V and 4 bases from J; bases unmatched to any gene: 8. The CDR3 has 16 amino acids. Looking up the rest from reference TRBV2 and TRBJ1-4 gives the full variable domain: EPEVTQTPSHQVTQMGQEVILRCVPISNHLYFYWYRQILGQKVEFLVSFYNNEISEKSEIFDDQFSVERPDGSNFTLKIRSTKLEDSAMYFCASSAQRTGSNEKLFFGSGTQLSVL.